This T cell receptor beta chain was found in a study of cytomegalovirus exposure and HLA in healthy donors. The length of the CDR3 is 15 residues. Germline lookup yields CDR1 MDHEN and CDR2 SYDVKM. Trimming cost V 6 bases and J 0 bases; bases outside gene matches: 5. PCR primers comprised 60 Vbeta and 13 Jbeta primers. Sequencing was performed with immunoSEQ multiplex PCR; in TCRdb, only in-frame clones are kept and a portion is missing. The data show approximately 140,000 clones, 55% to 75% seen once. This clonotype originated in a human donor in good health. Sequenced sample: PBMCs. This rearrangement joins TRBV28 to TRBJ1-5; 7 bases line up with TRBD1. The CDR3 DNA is TGTGCCAGCAGGCGACAGGGCTATAGCAATCAGCCCCAGCATTTT. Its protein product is CASRRQGYSNQPQHF. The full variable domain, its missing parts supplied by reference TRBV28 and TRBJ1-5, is DVKVTQSSRYLVKRTGEKVFLECVQDMDHENMFWYRQDPGLGLRLIYFSYDVKMKEKGDIPEGYSVSREKKERFSLILESASTNQTSMYLCASRRQGYSNQPQHFGDGTRLSIL.